These 32 T cell receptor beta chains share one sample of origin, sequenced in a study of spatial heterogeneity in lung cancer. The study, taken as a whole, reports: Tumor mutation count correlated with how many alpha and beta TCRs expanded intratumorally.

Specified time point: sample taken at primary tumor resection. Antigen specificity for these receptors is unknown. Using its own MiXCR run on the 5' RACE reads, TCRdb lists one record per CDR3 protein. This table holds some 15,000 distinct CDR3 sequences, about 5% found once. Sequencing used lung tumor tissue, obtained at surgery. These receptor sequences come from a male donor with early-stage non-small cell lung cancer.

This clonotype was recorded at least ten times. This chain uses TRBV10-2 with TRBJ1-1; 7 nucleotides align to TRBD1. The V and J ends lost 3 bases and 5 bases, in that order; junction bases with no gene match: 9. Germline assignment: CDR1 WSHSY and CDR2 SAAADI. The CDR3 totals 15 residues. CDR3 sequence: CASSDWGQKGTEAFF. The CDR3 bases are TGCGCCAGCAGTGATTGGGGACAGAAGGGGACTGAAGCTTTCTTT.

There are many counts of this clonotype. The genes are TRBV20-1 and TRBJ2-7; 7 nucleotides line up with TRBD1. Germline assignment: CDR1 DFQATT and CDR2 SNEGSKA (reference sequence). This CDR3 spans 13 amino acids. Trimming removed 2 bases from V and 6 bases from J; junction bases left unmatched: 7. The CDR3 spells CSARPRGLGEQYF. In DNA, the CDR3 is TGCAGTGCTAGACCCAGGGGGTTGGGCGAGCAGTACTTC.

The chain has TRBV14 and TRBJ2-1, with TRBD2 matching over 12 bases. With 4 bases clipped from V and 12 bases from J, the junction kept 7 bases outside the gene matches. This CDR3 comprises 14 residues. The V gene's germline CDR1 is SGHDN and CDR2 FVKESK. The CDR3, as DNA: TGTGCCAGCAGCCTGACTAGCGGGAGTTTGGGGCAGTTCTTC. Translated: CASSLTSGSLGQFF.

This clonotype was recorded many times. CDR3 protein: CASSLAQGVKTFF. For the CDR3, the DNA is TGTGCCAGCAGCTTAGCACAGGGGGTCAAAACTTTCTTT. The rearrangement links TRBV13 to TRBJ1-1; 8 nucleotides agree with TRBD1. Germline V CDR1 and CDR2: PRHDT, FYEKMQ (reference sequence). V lost 1 base, J lost 12 bases, and 7 bases stayed unmatched. CDR3 length: 13 residues.

This clonotype was counted ten times or more. The V gene is TRBV19, the J gene TRBJ1-2, with TRBD1 as a possible D gene (6 bases). The CDR3 is 15 residues long. V gave up 9 bases and J gave up 4 bases, with 21 bases separating them. The germline gives CDR1 LNHDA, CDR2 SQIVND (reference sequence). CDR3 protein: CASHQRGGRSYGYTF. The CDR3 DNA follows: TGTGCCAGCCACCAACGGGGGGGGCGAAGCTATGGCTACACCTTC.

This clonotype was detected ten times or more. The chain combines TRBV3-1 with TRBJ1-3; a weak D match, TRBD1 (6 bases). The CDR3 is 14 amino acids. V shed 4 bases and J shed 0 bases, with 7 bases lying between them. Germline CDR1 reads LGHDT; CDR2 reads YNNKEL (reference sequence). The CDR3 region has the DNA TGTGCCAGCAGCCTACAGGGCTCTGGAAACACCATATATTTT. Its translation: CASSLQGSGNTIYF.

This clonotype was seen at least ten times. The rearrangement uses TRBV20-1 and TRBJ2-1; D is possibly TRBD2 (7 bases). This CDR3 is built from 14 residues. V gave up 5 bases and J gave up 7 bases, with 18 bases separating them. The germline CDR1 and CDR2 sequences are DFQATT and SNEGSKA (reference sequence). The chain's CDR3 is CSAQRTGGDNEQFF. CDR3 in DNA: TGCAGTGCTCAAAGGACGGGGGGCGATAATGAGCAGTTCTTC.

This clonotype was detected ten times or more. The chain joins TRBV27 to TRBJ2-7; the D gene is possibly TRBD2 (5 bases). The V end was cut by 5 bases, the J end by 2 bases, with 10 bases between. The germline CDR1 and CDR2 sequences are MNHEY and SMNVEV (reference sequence). The CDR3 extends over 13 amino acids. The CDR3 reads CASSPGVAYEQYF. In nucleotides, the CDR3 is TGTGCCAGCAGTCCCGGGGTCGCCTACGAGCAGTACTTC.

This clonotype was seen repeatedly, ten times or more. The junction departs from the called germline gene at one end, perhaps through a read error. The chain joins TRBV6-6 to TRBJ1-2, with D hard to call. This CDR3 comprises 13 residues. CDR1 and CDR2 from the germline V gene are MNHNY and SVGAGI (reference sequence). CDR3 protein: CASGKGHSYGYTF. CDR3 in DNA: TGCGCCAGCGGGAAAGGTCACAGCTATGGCTACACCTTC.

This clonotype was counted at least ten times. This chain connects TRBV6-6 to TRBJ1-2, with 10 bases identical to TRBD1. Germline CDR1 MNHNY, CDR2 SVGAGI (reference sequence). The length of the CDR3 is 14 residues. J gave up 4 bases and V 9 bases, and 8 bases lay outside the gene matches. The chain's CDR3 is CASGGTGVTYGYTF. The CDR3 DNA reads as TGTGCCAGTGGCGGGACAGGGGTAACCTATGGCTACACCTTC.

This chain connects TRBV14 to TRBJ1-4; no reliable D call. CDR1 and CDR2 (germline): SGHDN, FVKESK. V gave up 4 bases and J gave up 6 bases, with 9 bases separating them. The CDR3 has 13 residues. CDR3: CASSRGLDEKLFF. DNA of the CDR3: TGTGCCAGCAGCCGCGGGTTGGATGAAAAACTGTTTTTT.

In this sample, this clonotype turned up many times. The chain is built from TRBV20-1 and TRBJ2-3; possible D gene TRBD2, 5 bases. This CDR3 is 13 amino acids long. The V and J ends lost 6 bases and 4 bases respectively, with 14 bases between them. Germline V gene sequence: CDR1 DFQATT, CDR2 SNEGSKA (reference sequence). CDR3 residues: CSAIPGGADTQYF. CDR3 DNA: TGCAGTGCCATCCCTGGAGGAGCAGATACGCAGTATTTT.

This clonotype was recorded at least ten times. The chain uses TRBV20-1 and TRBJ1-2; weak D call: TRBD1 (5 bases). Germline-derived CDR1 and CDR2 are DFQATT and SNEGSKA (reference sequence). There are 11 residues in the CDR3. The germline V and J ends were trimmed by 3 bases and 5 bases, with 7 bases remaining between them. This CDR3 is CSASREYGYTF. The CDR3 DNA is TGCAGTGCTAGCAGGGAGTATGGCTACACCTTC.

This clonotype was seen repeatedly, ten times or more. V and J are TRBV21-1 and TRBJ1-5. TRBV21-1 is labeled a pseudogene. The CDR3 runs 15 residues. CDR3 protein: CASSKAPFLGQPQHF. Here the CDR3 DNA reads TGTGCCAGCAGCAAAGCCCCGTTTTTGGGTCAGCCCCAGCATTTT.

This clonotype was seen ten or more times. This chain uses TRBV20-1 with TRBJ2-7, with D uncertain. The V gene's germline CDR1 is DFQATT and CDR2 SNEGSKA (reference sequence). The CDR3 is 16 residues long. V lost 0 bases, J lost 0 bases, and 15 bases lay in between. The CDR3 DNA reads as TGCAGTGCTAGAGATGTGTCCCAGGCTAGCTCCTACGAGCAGTACGTC. The encoded protein is CSARDVSQASSYEQYV.

This clonotype was counted many times. The chain employs TRBV6-2 or TRBV6-3 and TRBJ2-7, with 8 bases lining up with TRBD2. This CDR3 comprises 15 residues. Trimming took 6 bases from V and 1 from J; bases not matched to a gene: 8. Germline lookup yields CDR1 MNHEY and CDR2 SVGEGT. CDR3 region: CASRNAGGGSYEQYV. The CDR3 DNA reads as TGTGCCAGCAGAAATGCGGGAGGAGGGTCCTACGAGCAGTACGTC.

This clonotype was seen at least ten times. The chain uses TRBV5-6 and TRBJ2-3, with 7 bases aligning to TRBD2. Germline values: CDR1 SGHDT, CDR2 YYEEEE. Germline trimming cut 4 bases from V and 6 bases from J; bases unmatched to any gene: 20. The CDR3 is 18 residues long. CDR3 in DNA: TGTGCCAGCAGCCCCACAGTGGGCCAGCGGGGCCGCCCTGATACGCAGTATTTT. Its protein is CASSPTVGQRGRPDTQYF.

The J gene is TRBJ1-1, the V gene TRBV20-1; 9 bases line up with TRBD1. Germline loops: CDR1 DFQATT, CDR2 SNEGSKA (reference sequence). This CDR3 region has 15 residues. With V trimmed by 1 base and J by 5 bases, 8 bases remained unmatched. CDR3: CSARGTGAARTEAFF. The CDR3 DNA follows: TGCAGTGCTAGAGGGACAGGGGCTGCGAGAACTGAAGCTTTCTTT.

This clonotype was observed at least ten times. The V call is TRBV12-3 or TRBV12-4, the J call TRBJ1-1; no firm D call. Trimming shortened V by 6 bases and J by 1 base, and 9 bases separated the two germline ends. CDR3 length: 13 residues. Here the CDR3 reads CASRRRENTEAFF. CDR3 nucleotides: TGTGCCAGCAGACGAAGGGAGAACACTGAAGCTTTCTTT.

This clonotype was seen many times. J is TRBJ2-7 and V is TRBV2; D is unclear. Trimming cost V 8 bases and J 3 bases, with 11 bases left between them. The CDR3 totals 12 residues. Germline V gene data show CDR1 as SNHLY and CDR2 as FYNNEI. CDR3 bases: TGTGCCAGCTCGGCGCAAAACTACGAGCAGTACGTC. Translating gives CASSAQNYEQYV.

This clonotype was seen repeatedly, ten times or more. The chain employs TRBV12-3 or TRBV12-4 and TRBJ1-1; D ambiguous. V lost 3 bases, J lost 1 base, and 6 bases lay in between. This CDR3 has 13 amino acids. CDR3 protein: CASSFEGNTEAFF. The DNA for the CDR3 is TGTGCCAGCAGTTTCGAAGGGAACACTGAAGCTTTCTTT.

This clonotype has a count of ten or more. Germline is not matched at one junction end, which may reflect a read error. The chain recombines TRBV6-1 with TRBJ1-2; D is uncertain. Germline-derived CDR1 and CDR2 are MNHNS and SASEGT. The CDR3 covers 10 residues. This CDR3 is CASREDGYTF. Here the CDR3 DNA reads TGTGCCAGCAGGGAAGATGGCTACACCTTC.

There are many counts of this clonotype. This chain connects TRBV29-1 to TRBJ1-2; D gene uncertain. V was trimmed by 1 base and J by 4 bases, leaving 4 bases between them. The CDR3 has 11 residues. Germline CDR1 and CDR2: SQVTM and ANQGSEA. The CDR3: CSVEGIYGYTF. The DNA of the CDR3 is TGCAGCGTTGAAGGTATCTATGGCTACACCTTC.

Sample share makes this clonotype medium-sized. The chain joins TRBV7-9 to TRBJ2-5, with D unresolved. V was cut by 5 bases and J by 1 base, with 14 bases left in between. The CDR3 length is 15 residues. CDR1 is SEHNR and CDR2 is FQNEAQ in the germline V gene (reference sequence). CDR3 loop: CASSPLTRLQETQYF. The CDR3 bases are TGTGCCAGCAGCCCATTGACCCGACTCCAAGAGACCCAGTACTTC. Looking up the rest from reference TRBV7-9 and TRBJ2-5 gives the full variable domain: DTGVSQNPRHKITKRGQNVTFRCDPISEHNRLYWYRQTLGQGPEFLTYFQNEAQLEKSRLLSDRFSAERPKGSFSTLEIQRTEQGDSAMYLCASSPLTRLQETQYFGPGTRLLVL.

The V gene is TRBV11-1, the J gene TRBJ2-1, with unresolved D. Germline V gene sequence: CDR1 SGHAT, CDR2 FQDESV (reference sequence). This CDR3 region has 12 residues. With 0 bases removed from V and 9 bases from J, the gap between germline ends came to 6 bases. CDR3 bases: TGTGCCAGCAGCTTAGCTCGTATTGAGCAGTTCTTC. The encoded protein is CASSLARIEQFF.

This clonotype was counted ten times or more. The chain has TRBV6-5 and TRBJ1-3; unclear D gene. Trimming left V 5 bases short and J 0 bases short, with 11 bases between. Looked up from germline, CDR1 is MNHEY and CDR2 is SVGAGI. CDR3 length: 15 residues. The CDR3 nucleotides are TGTGCCAGCAGTAAAGACGGAGCCTCTGGAAACACCATATATTTT. Protein product: CASSKDGASGNTIYF.

In this sample, this clonotype turned up many times. J is TRBJ1-6 and V is TRBV5-5; D is ambiguous. The V and J ends lost 2 bases and 9 bases respectively, with 15 bases between them. The germline CDR1 and CDR2 sequences are SGHKS and YYEKEE (reference sequence). The CDR3 is made up of 15 amino acids. CDR3 DNA sequence: TGTGCCAGCAGCTTTCTTACAGAAAGTCGTTCACCCCTCCACTTT. Translated: CASSFLTESRSPLHF.

This clonotype was counted at least ten times. CDR3 sequence: CASSLSPTASTDTQYF. The CDR3 region has the DNA TGTGCCAGCAGCTTGTCCCCGACAGCTAGCACAGATACGCAGTATTTT. The rearrangement links TRBV5-6 to TRBJ2-3; TRBD1 is a possible D gene (5 bases). V lost 1 base and J 0 bases, leaving 12 bases between the germline ends. This CDR3 contains 16 residues. Germline CDR1 SGHDT, CDR2 YYEEEE.

This clonotype occurred many times. The chain couples TRBV7-2 to TRBJ1-1; weak D call: TRBD1 (5 bases). The V gene lost 1 base and the J gene lost 0 bases, with 15 bases spanning the gap. The CDR3 consists of 17 residues. CDR1 and CDR2 from the germline V gene are SGHTA and FQGNSA. CDR3: CASSLGDGRGLNTEAFF. CDR3 DNA: TGTGCCAGCAGCTTAGGGGACGGAAGAGGATTGAACACTGAAGCTTTCTTT.

At least ten counts were recorded for this clonotype. The gene calls are TRBV20-1 and TRBJ1-4; 9 bases align to TRBD1. V lost 4 bases to trimming and J lost 7 bases; unmatched junction nucleotides: 7. This CDR3 spans 14 amino acids. Looked up from germline, CDR1 is DFQATT and CDR2 is SNEGSKA (reference sequence). CDR3 nucleotide sequence: TGCAGTGCTACCTCGGGACAGGGCATTGAAAAACTGTTTTTT. Its protein product is CSATSGQGIEKLFF.

This clonotype was seen ten or more times. The genes are TRBV18 and TRBJ1-1; D remains ambiguous. CDR1 and CDR2 (germline): KGHSH, LQKENI. The V end was cut by 2 bases, the J end by 0 bases, with 7 bases between. This CDR3 is built from 14 residues. CDR3 sequence: CASSPEEMNTEAFF. CDR3 nucleotides: TGTGCCAGCTCACCAGAGGAAATGAACACTGAAGCTTTCTTT.

This clonotype was observed at least ten times. This chain joins TRBV19 and TRBJ2-2; the D is unclear. V was clipped by 1 base and J by 4 bases, with 10 bases between them. Germline assignment: CDR1 LNHDA and CDR2 SQIVND (reference sequence). The CDR3 contains 15 residues. The CDR3 sequence: CASSIARRTTGELFF. The CDR3, as DNA: TGTGCCAGTAGTATAGCGAGGCGGACCACCGGGGAGCTGTTTTTT.